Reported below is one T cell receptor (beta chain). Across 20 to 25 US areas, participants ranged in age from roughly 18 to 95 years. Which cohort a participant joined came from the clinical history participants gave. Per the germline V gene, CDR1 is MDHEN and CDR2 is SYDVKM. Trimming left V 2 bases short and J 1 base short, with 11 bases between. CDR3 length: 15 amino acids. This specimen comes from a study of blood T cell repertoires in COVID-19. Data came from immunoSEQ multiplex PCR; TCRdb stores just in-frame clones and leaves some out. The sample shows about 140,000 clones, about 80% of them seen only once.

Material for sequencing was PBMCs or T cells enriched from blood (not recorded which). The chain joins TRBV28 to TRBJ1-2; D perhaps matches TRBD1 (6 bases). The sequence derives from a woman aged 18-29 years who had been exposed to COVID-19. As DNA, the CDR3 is TGTGCCAGCAGTTTACCCGCAGGGGATAACTATGGCTACACCTTC. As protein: CASSLPAGDNYGYTF.